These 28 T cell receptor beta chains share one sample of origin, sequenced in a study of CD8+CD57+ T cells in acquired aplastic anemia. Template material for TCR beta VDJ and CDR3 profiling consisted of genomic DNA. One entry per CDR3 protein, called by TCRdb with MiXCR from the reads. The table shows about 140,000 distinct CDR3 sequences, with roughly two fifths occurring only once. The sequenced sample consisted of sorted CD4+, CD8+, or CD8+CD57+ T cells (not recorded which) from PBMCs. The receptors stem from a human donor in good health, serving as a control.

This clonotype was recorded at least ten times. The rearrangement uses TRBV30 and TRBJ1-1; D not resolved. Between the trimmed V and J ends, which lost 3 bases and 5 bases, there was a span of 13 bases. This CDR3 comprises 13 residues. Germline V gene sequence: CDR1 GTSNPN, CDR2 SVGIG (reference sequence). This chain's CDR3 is CAWRTAGGTEAFF. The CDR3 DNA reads TGTGCCTGGAGGACCGCCGGTGGGACTGAAGCTTTCTTT.

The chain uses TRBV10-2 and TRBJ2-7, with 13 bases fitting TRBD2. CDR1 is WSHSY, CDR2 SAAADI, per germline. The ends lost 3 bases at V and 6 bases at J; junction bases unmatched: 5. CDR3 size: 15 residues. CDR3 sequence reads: CASSDTSGGACEQYF. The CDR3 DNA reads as TGCGCCAGCAGTGACACTAGCGGGGGGGCCTGCGAGCAGTACTTC.

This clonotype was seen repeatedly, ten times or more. CDR3 nucleotide sequence: TGTGCCAGTAGTTCTGGGACAGGGAGGGAGAACTATGGCTACACCTTC. Encoded protein: CASSSGTGRENYGYTF. This chain joins TRBV19 and TRBJ1-2; the match to TRBD1 covers 9 bases. The CDR3 length is 16 residues. In germline, CDR1 is LNHDA, CDR2 SQIVND (reference sequence). Unmatched junction bases numbered 9, after V lost 5 bases and J lost 2 bases.

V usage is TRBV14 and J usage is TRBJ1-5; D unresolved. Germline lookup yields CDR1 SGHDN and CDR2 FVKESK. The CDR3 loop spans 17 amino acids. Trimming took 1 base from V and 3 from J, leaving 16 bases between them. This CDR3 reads CASSQVFLGGNNQPQHF. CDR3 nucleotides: TGTGCCAGCAGCCAAGTTTTTTTGGGAGGGAACAATCAGCCCCAGCATTTT.

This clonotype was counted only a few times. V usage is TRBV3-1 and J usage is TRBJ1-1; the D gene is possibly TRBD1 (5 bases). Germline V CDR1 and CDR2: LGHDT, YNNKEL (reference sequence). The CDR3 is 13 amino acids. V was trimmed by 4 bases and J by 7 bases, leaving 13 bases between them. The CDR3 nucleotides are TGTGCCAGCAGCCCCATGGGGGGGGGTGAAGCTTTCTTT. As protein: CASSPMGGGEAFF.

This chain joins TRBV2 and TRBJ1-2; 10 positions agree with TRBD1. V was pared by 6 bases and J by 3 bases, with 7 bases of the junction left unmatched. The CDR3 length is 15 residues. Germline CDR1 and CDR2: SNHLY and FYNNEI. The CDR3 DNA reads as TGTGCCAGCAGGGACGGGACAGGGGCTCACTATGGCTACACCTTC. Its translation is CASRDGTGAHYGYTF.

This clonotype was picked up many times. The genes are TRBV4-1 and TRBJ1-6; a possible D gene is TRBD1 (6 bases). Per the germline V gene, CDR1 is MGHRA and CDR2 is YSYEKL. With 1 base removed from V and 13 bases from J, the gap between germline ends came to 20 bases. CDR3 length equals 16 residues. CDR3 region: CASSQGGITGSLPLHF. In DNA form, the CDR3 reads TGCGCCAGCAGCCAAGGAGGAATTACAGGGTCCCTGCCCCTCCACTTT.

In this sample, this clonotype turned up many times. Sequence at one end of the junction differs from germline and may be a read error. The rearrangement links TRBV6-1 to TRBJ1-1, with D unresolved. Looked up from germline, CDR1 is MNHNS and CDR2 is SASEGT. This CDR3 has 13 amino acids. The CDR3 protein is CASREARDTEAFF. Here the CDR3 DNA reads TGTGCCAGCAGGGAAGCGCGGGACACTGAAGCTTTCTTT.

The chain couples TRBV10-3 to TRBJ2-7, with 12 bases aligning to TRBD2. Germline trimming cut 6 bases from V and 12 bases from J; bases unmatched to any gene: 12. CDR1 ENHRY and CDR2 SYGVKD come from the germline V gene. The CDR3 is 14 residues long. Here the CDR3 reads CAIRRLAGVDGRYF. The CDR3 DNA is TGTGCCATCAGAAGACTAGCGGGAGTGGACGGGCGGTACTTC.

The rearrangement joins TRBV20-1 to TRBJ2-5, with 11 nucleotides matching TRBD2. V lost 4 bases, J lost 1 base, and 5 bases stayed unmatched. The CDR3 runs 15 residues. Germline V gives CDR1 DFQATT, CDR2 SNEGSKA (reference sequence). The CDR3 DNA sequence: TGCAGTGCTAAGACAGGGACTAGCGGCCAAGAGACCCAGTACTTC. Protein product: CSAKTGTSGQETQYF.

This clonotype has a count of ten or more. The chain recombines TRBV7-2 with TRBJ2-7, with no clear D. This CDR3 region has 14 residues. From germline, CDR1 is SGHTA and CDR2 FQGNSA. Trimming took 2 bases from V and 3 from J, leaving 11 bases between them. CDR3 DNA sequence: TGTGCCAGCAGCTTAAGTTCTGCCGGCTACGAGCAGTACTTC. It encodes CASSLSSAGYEQYF.

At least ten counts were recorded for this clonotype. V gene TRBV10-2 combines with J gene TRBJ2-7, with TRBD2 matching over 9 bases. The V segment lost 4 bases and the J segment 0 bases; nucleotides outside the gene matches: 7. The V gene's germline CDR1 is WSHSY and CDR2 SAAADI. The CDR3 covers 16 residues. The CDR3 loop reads CASSAQGGRVSYEQYF. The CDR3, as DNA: TGCGCCAGCAGTGCCCAAGGCGGGAGGGTCTCCTACGAGCAGTACTTC.

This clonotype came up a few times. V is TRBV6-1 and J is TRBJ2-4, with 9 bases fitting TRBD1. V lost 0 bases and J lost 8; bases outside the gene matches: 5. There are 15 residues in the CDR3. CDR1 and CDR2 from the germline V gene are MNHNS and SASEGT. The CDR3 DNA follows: TGTGCCAGCAGTGAAGCCGGGACAGGGAGATACATTCAGTACTTC. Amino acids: CASSEAGTGRYIQYF.

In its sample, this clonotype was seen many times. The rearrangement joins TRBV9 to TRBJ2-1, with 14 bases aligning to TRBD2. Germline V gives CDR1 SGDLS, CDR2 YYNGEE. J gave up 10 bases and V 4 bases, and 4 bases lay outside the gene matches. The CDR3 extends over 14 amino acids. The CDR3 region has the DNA TGTGCCAGCAGCATACGACTAGCGGGGGGGGAGCAGTTCTTC. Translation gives CASSIRLAGGEQFF.

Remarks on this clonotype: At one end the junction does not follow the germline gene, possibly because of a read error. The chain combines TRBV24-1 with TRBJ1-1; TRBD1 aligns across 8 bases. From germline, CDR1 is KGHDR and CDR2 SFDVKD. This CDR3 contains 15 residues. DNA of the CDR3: TGTGCCGCCAGTGCAGGGGGCCAGAGGAACACTGAAGCTTTCTTT. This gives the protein CAASAGGQRNTEAFF.

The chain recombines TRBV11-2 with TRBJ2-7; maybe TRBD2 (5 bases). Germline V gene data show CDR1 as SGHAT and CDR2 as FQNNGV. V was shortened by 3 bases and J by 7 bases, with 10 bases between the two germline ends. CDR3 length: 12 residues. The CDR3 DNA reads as TGTGCCAGCAGCTTTCGGACGGGGGAGCAGTACTTC. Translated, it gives CASSFRTGEQYF.

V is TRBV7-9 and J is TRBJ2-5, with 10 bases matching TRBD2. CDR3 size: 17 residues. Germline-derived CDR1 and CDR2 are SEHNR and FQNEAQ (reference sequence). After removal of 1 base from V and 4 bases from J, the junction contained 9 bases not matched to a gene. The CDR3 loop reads CASSLDLLRTSGETQYF. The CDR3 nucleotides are TGTGCCAGCAGCTTAGACCTTCTCCGGACTAGCGGAGAGACCCAGTACTTC.

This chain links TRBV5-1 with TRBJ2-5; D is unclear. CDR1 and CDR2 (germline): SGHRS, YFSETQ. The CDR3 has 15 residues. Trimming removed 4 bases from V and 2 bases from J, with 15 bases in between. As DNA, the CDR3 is TGCGCCAGCAGCCTAGGTGGGTACCGACAAGAGACCCAGTACTTC. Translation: CASSLGGYRQETQYF.

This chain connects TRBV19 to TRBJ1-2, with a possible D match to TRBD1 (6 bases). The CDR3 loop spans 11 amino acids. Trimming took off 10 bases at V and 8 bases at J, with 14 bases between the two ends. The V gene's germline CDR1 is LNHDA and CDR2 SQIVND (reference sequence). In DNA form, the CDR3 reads TGTGCCACATCAGGGGCAGGCGGCTACACCTTC. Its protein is CATSGAGGYTF.

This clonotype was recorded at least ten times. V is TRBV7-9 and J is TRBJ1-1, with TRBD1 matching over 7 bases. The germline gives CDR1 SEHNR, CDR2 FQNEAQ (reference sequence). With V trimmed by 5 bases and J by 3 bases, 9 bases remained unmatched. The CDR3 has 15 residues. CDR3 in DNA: TGTGCCAGCAGCAAGGACAGGCGGTTTGACACTGAAGCTTTCTTT. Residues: CASSKDRRFDTEAFF.

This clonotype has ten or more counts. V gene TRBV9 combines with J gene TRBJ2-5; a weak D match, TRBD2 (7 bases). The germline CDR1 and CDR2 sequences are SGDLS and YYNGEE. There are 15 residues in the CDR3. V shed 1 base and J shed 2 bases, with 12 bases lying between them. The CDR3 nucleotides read TGTGCCAGCAGCGTATCCGGGGGGCCACAAGAGACCCAGTACTTC. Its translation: CASSVSGGPQETQYF.

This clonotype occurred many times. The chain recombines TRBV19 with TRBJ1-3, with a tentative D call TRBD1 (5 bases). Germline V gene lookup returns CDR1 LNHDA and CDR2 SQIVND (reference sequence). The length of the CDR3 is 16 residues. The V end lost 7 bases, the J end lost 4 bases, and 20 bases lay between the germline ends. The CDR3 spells CASTKRTAGRGNTIYF. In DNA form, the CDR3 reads TGTGCCAGTACGAAACGGACGGCGGGACGAGGAAACACCATATATTTT.

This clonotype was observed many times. CDR3 loop: CASTMGAGASEAFF. The CDR3 nucleotides are TGTGCCAGTACCATGGGCGCGGGGGCCTCTGAAGCTTTCTTT. V is TRBV19 and J is TRBJ1-1; tentatively, D is TRBD1 (6 bases). Trimming stripped 7 bases from V and 6 bases from J, with 18 bases between. This CDR3 has 14 amino acids. Germline V gives CDR1 LNHDA, CDR2 SQIVND (reference sequence).

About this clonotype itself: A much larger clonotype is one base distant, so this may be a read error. The CDR3, as DNA: TGCGCCAGCAGCCAGGGGACTAACGGGGGGGCCGAGCAGTTCTTC. This encodes CASSQGTNGGAEQFF. The chain recombines TRBV4-1 with TRBJ2-1, with TRBD2 matching over 8 bases. Germline lookup yields CDR1 MGHRA and CDR2 YSYEKL. This CDR3 has 15 amino acids. The ends lost 3 bases at V and 10 bases at J; junction bases unmatched: 11.

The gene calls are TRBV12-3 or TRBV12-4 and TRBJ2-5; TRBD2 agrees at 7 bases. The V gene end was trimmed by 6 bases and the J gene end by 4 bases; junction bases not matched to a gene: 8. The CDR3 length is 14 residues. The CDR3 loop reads CASRGGVKAETQYF. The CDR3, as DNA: TGTGCCAGCAGGGGGGGGGTTAAGGCAGAGACCCAGTACTTC.

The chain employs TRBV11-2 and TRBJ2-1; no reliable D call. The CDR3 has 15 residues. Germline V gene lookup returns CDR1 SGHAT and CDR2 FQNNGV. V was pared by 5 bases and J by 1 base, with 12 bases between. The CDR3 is CASSVRRESYNEQFF. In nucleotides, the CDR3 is TGTGCCAGCAGCGTACGAAGAGAGTCCTACAATGAGCAGTTCTTC.

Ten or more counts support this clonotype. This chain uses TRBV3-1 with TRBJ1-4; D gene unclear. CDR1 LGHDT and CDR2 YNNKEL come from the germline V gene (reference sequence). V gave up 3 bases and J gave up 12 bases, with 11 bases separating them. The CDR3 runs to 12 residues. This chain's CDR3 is CASSHRASQLFF. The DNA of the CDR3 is TGTGCCAGCAGCCATCGGGCAAGTCAACTGTTTTTT. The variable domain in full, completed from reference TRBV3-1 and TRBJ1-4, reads DTAVSQTPKYLVTQMGNDKSIKCEQNLGHDTMYWYKQDSKKFLKIMFSYNNKELIINETVPNRFSPKSPDKAHLNLHINSLELGDSAVYFCASSHRASQLFFGSGTQLSVL.

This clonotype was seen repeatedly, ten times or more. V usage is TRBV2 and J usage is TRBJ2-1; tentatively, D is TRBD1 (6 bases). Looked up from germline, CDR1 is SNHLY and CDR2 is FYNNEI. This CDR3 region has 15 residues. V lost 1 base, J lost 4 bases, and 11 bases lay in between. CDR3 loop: CASSEVGGNYNEQFF. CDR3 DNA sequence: TGTGCCAGCAGTGAAGTAGGGGGTAATTACAATGAGCAGTTCTTC.